A selection of T cell receptor beta chains follows, all from one sample in a study of blood T cell repertoires in COVID-19. TCRdb's copy holds only in-frame clones and misses some; the assay was immunoSEQ multiplex PCR. The profile shows about 100,000 clones, about four fifths of them singletons. Sequenced material: peripheral blood. Receptor source: a woman aged 80 or over with active or convalescent COVID-19. The CDR3 runs from the conserved cysteine through the conserved F or W. Fields, in order: clone size, J gene, V gene, D gene, CDR3 DNA, CDR3 protein. D genes are given only for firm matches. The listing skips clone size in some rows; elsewhere it reads once, few, many or a size class.

size: NA; J: TRBJ1-1; V: TRBV6-5; D: NA; DNA: TGTGCCAGCAGTAATGACAGGAACACTGAAGCTTTCTTT; CDR3: CASSNDRNTEAFF
size: NA; J: TRBJ1-6; V: TRBV6-4; D: TRBD1; DNA: TGTGCCAGCAGCGTGGACAGGGGCCCCCTCCACTTT; CDR3: CASSVDRGPLHF
size: NA; J: TRBJ1-6; V: TRBV15; D: NA; DNA: TGTGCCACCAGCAGAACAGGGAGTACTTCACCCCTCCACTTT; CDR3: CATSRTGSTSPLHF
size: NA; J: TRBJ1-1; V: TRBV19; D: NA; DNA: TGTGCCAGTAGTGTGACAGCGATGAACACTGAAGCTTTCTTT; CDR3: CASSVTAMNTEAFF
size: NA; J: TRBJ2-7; V: TRBV11-3; D: TRBD1; DNA: TGTGCCAGCAGCCCCGGGACAGGGGGCGGATACGAGCAGTACTTC; CDR3: CASSPGTGGGYEQYF
size: NA; J: TRBJ2-7; V: TRBV21-1; D: NA; DNA: TGTGCCAGCAGCAACAGGGGCAGGGTCTACGAGCAGTACTTC; CDR3: CASSNRGRVYEQYF
size: NA; J: TRBJ1-4; V: TRBV11-1; D: NA; DNA: TGTGCCAGTAGAGGACATACCGAAAAACTGTTTTTT; CDR3: CASRGHTEKLFF
size: NA; J: TRBJ1-5; V: TRBV19; D: TRBD1; DNA: TGTGCCAGTAGTGGACAGGGCGGGAATCAGCCCCAGCATTTT; CDR3: CASSGQGGNQPQHF
size: NA; J: TRBJ2-3; V: TRBV18; D: NA; DNA: TGTGCCAGCGCGCCGACGGCAGGCAGCACAGATACGCAGTATTTT; CDR3: CASAPTAGSTDTQYF
size: few; J: TRBJ2-7; V: TRBV15; D: NA; DNA: TGTGCCACCAGCAGAGAAAACAGGAGAAGGGACGAGCAGTACTTC; CDR3: CATSRENRRRDEQYF
size: NA; J: TRBJ2-5; V: TRBV2; D: TRBD2; DNA: TGTGCCAGCAGCCCGACTAGCGTGGGAGAGACCCAGTACTTC; CDR3: CASSPTSVGETQYF
size: once; J: TRBJ2-3; V: TRBV4-3; D: TRBD2; DNA: TGCGCCAGCAGCCCGACTAGCGGGAGCCCCGATACGCAGTATTTT; CDR3: CASSPTSGSPDTQYF
size: NA; J: TRBJ1-1; V: TRBV9; D: NA; DNA: TGTGCCAGCAGCGTAGCTACACGCGCAGGAGCTTTCTTT; CDR3: CASSVATRAGAFF
size: NA; J: TRBJ2-2; V: TRBV9; D: TRBD2; DNA: TGTGCCAGCAGCGTAGACGGGGGGTATACCGGGGAGCTGTTTTTT; CDR3: CASSVDGGYTGELFF
size: NA; J: TRBJ2-5; V: TRBV5-4; D: TRBD1; DNA: TGTGCCAGCACACACTCGTCCAGGACAGGGGGGCGAGAGACCCAGTACTTC; CDR3: CASTHSSRTGGRETQYF
size: once; J: TRBJ2-1; V: TRBV30; D: TRBD2; DNA: TGTGCCTGGAGTGATCAGCGGGGGCCATACAATGAGCAGTTCTTC; CDR3: CAWSDQRGPYNEQFF
size: NA; J: TRBJ2-2; V: TRBV5-4; D: TRBD2; DNA: TGTGCCAGCAGCTTGGCCGGGCTAGCGGGTTTGGGCGGGGAGCTGTTTTTT; CDR3: CASSLAGLAGLGGELFF
size: few; J: TRBJ1-2; V: TRBV6-2/TRBV6-3; D: NA; DNA: TGTGCCAGCAGTCAATATAGCCAGGGTCTTTCCACCTTC; CDR3: CASSQYSQGLSTF
size: NA; J: TRBJ2-7; V: TRBV15; D: TRBD2; DNA: TGTGCCACCAGACCTGGCGGGAGTTTCTACGAGCAGTACTTC; CDR3: CATRPGGSFYEQYF
size: once; J: TRBJ1-1; V: TRBV20-1; D: NA; DNA: TGCAGTGCTAGTGGTCCCATGAACACTGAAGCTTTCTTT; CDR3: CSASGPMNTEAFF
size: NA; J: TRBJ1-2; V: TRBV9; D: TRBD1; DNA: TGTGCCAGCAGCGACCGCCTGACAGGGACTGGAAAAAGCTTC; CDR3: CASSDRLTGTGKSF
size: NA; J: TRBJ2-3; V: TRBV18; D: TRBD2; DNA: TGTGCCAGCTCACCTCGACGACTAGCGGGGGGGGATACGCAGTATTTT; CDR3: CASSPRRLAGGDTQYF
size: NA; J: TRBJ1-5; V: TRBV29-1; D: NA; DNA: TGCAGCGTTGACCGGCGGGCAGTGAATCAGCCCCAGCATTTT; CDR3: CSVDRRAVNQPQHF
size: NA; J: TRBJ1-5; V: TRBV6-5; D: NA; DNA: TGTGCCAGCAGTTACTCGAGGAATAGCAATCAGCCCCAGCATTTT; CDR3: CASSYSRNSNQPQHF
size: NA; J: TRBJ1-2; V: TRBV19; D: TRBD1; DNA: TGTGCCAGTAGTGGACAGGGGGTGAAGGGCTACACCTTC; CDR3: CASSGQGVKGYTF
size: NA; J: TRBJ1-1; V: TRBV19; D: TRBD1; DNA: TGTGCCAGTATCCTCTCCCCAGACAGGGGCGGGAAAGCTGAAGCTTTCTTT; CDR3: CASILSPDRGGKAEAFF
size: NA; J: TRBJ1-1; V: TRBV30; D: NA; DNA: TGTGCCTGGATAGGGCGGGCTGAAGCTTTCTTT; CDR3: CAWIGRAEAFF
size: NA; J: TRBJ1-3; V: TRBV7-2; D: NA; DNA: TGTGCCAGCACCTGGAGTACTTCATCTGGAAACACCATATATTTT; CDR3: CASTWSTSSGNTIYF
size: NA; J: TRBJ1-5; V: TRBV19; D: NA; DNA: TGTGCCAGTAGTATATCTGGGGGGTTCCAGCCCCAGCATTTT; CDR3: CASSISGGFQPQHF
size: NA; J: TRBJ2-5; V: TRBV12-3/TRBV12-4; D: NA; DNA: TGTGCCAGCAGTTTACGAGAGACCCAGTACTTC; CDR3: CASSLRETQYF
size: NA; J: TRBJ1-1; V: TRBV5-1; D: NA; DNA: TGCGCCAGCAGACCAACCAGGGATCGTACTGAAGCTTTCTTT; CDR3: CASRPTRDRTEAFF
size: NA; J: TRBJ1-2; V: TRBV4-2; D: NA; DNA: TGTGCCAGCAGCCAAGAAAAAAGGGGTGGCTACACCTTC; CDR3: CASSQEKRGGYTF
size: NA; J: TRBJ2-5; V: TRBV7-2; D: TRBD2; DNA: TGTGCCAGCAGCCCCCATAGGGCGGGAACGGGGGGGGCCCGAGAGACCCAGTACTTC; CDR3: CASSPHRAGTGGARETQYF
size: NA; J: TRBJ2-6; V: TRBV28; D: NA; DNA: TGTGCCAGCAGTTTCTCTTGGAGTGCTGGGGCCAACGTCCTGACTTTC; CDR3: CASSFSWSAGANVLTF
size: NA; J: TRBJ2-7; V: TRBV19; D: NA; DNA: TGTGCCAGTAGTATTGACGGGTTCGTAACCAGCGCCGTGTACTTC; CDR3: CASSIDGFVTSAVYF
size: NA; J: TRBJ2-2; V: TRBV19; D: NA; DNA: TGTGCCACCCGTAGGTCCCCTCAGGCCGGGGAGCTGTTTTTT; CDR3: CATRRSPQAGELFF
size: NA; J: TRBJ2-7; V: TRBV7-2; D: NA; DNA: TGTGCCAGCAGCCTAAGGGGGGAGGGCCGATACGAGCAGTACTTC; CDR3: CASSLRGEGRYEQYF
size: NA; J: TRBJ1-5; V: TRBV25-1; D: NA; DNA: TGTGCCAGCAGTGAGAGGGGAGGGAGTTCCAATCAGCCCCAGCATTTT; CDR3: CASSERGGSSNQPQHF
size: NA; J: TRBJ1-1; V: TRBV10-3; D: TRBD1; DNA: TGTGCCATCAGAAATCACCAGGGGGCGCGCACTGAAGCTTTCTTT; CDR3: CAIRNHQGARTEAFF
size: NA; J: TRBJ2-7; V: TRBV11-2; D: NA; DNA: TGTGCCAGCAGCTCTAATACAGGGTATCACGAGCAGTACTTC; CDR3: CASSSNTGYHEQYF